This T cell receptor beta chain was captured by sequencing in a study of spatial heterogeneity in lung cancer (dated by TCRdb to about 2019). For the study in its entirety: Donors were some 78 patients with early-stage, untreated non-small cell lung cancer from the lung TRACERx cohort. Nonsynonymous mutation counts, determined by whole-exome sequencing of tumor tissue, were related to features of the TCR repertoire. In non-small cell lung cancer, the study quantitatively compared TCR alpha and beta repertoires across several tumor regions, matched nontumor lung, and blood. Beta-chain transcripts were consistently detected in greater numbers than alpha-chain transcripts, which likely reflected higher beta-chain transcript abundance. At surgery, both alpha and beta chains were TCR-sequenced in 200 to 250 tumor regions, over 61 matched nontumor lung samples and around 50 PBMC samples. Follow-up PBMC samples were sequenced whenever available, with the median time to follow-up being around 2 years after resection. In the raw uncorrected reads, each unique combination of TCR and UMI appeared more than ten times on average.

Beyond this particular receptor, the publication reports: Only 14 to 15 patients were included in comparisons of baseline and follow-up blood repertoires. Additional single-cell paired TCR alpha and beta sequencing was considered necessary to confirm, at a functional level, the hypothesis that regional TCRs recognize regional mutations. Ubiquitous expanded tumor TCRs were found in blood more often at tumor resection than at routine follow-up.

Library preparation employed 5' RACE. For sequencing, a NextSeq 500 was employed. In the TCR library protocol, a unique molecular identifier was attached to each TCR cDNA molecule so that PCR and sequencing errors could be corrected. The authors' pipeline ran thus. TCR identification, UMI-based error correction and CDR3 extraction were performed with Decombinator tools. Expanded TCRs were defined as those above a frequency of 2 per 1,000, corresponding to the top 1% of the tumor frequency distribution. Each repertoire was subsampled 100 times to 5,000 TCRs, after which Renyi diversity was computed with the R vegan package. To build CDR3 similarity networks, amino acid triplet string-kernel similarity was used, and CDR3s were connected when their pairwise similarity was above 0.82. The raw public data were reprocessed by TCRdb itself: fastp quality trimming at Q25, MiXCR clonotype calling, in-frame beta chains only. Rows are unified per CDR3 protein, each entry keeping the most common DNA and genes. Clone size and V and J calls follow TCRdb, not the original study. The table for this sample lists roughly 10,000 distinct CDR3 sequences; roughly 22% of them were counted only once. The ten largest clones capture roughly two fifths of the sample.

Via the germline V gene (reference sequence), CDR1 is DFQATT and CDR2 SNEGSKA. V and J lose 1 base and 5 bases, and a span of 8 bases separates them. There are 12 amino acids in the CDR3, from cysteine to phenylalanine inclusive. Only CDR3 DNA is held: 36 bases, read in frame from base 1. What the time point label conveys for this sample: blood at routine non-recurrence follow-up after resection. Without any cell sorting, TCR sequencing was performed on whole RNA extracted either from tumor and nontumor lung tissue or from cryopreserved PBMC samples. Patients were selected for TCR sequencing only if sufficient RNA was available from at least two tumor regions. As concerns this clonotype: Its antigen is still unknown. Per-base qualities were not stored, and no clone one base away is much larger.

The clonotype originates from a male donor with early-stage non-small cell lung cancer. Recombination linked TRBV20-1 to TRBJ1-1; TRBD1 is possibly the D segment (5 matching bases). Sequencing was performed on PBMCs, taken at follow-up. The CDR3 region has the sequence CSARAGTTEAFF. The bases are TGCAGTGCTAGAGCCGGGACTACTGAAGCTTTCTTT.